This entry concerns a single T cell receptor beta chain. Its antigen is as yet unknown. The sample originates from a study of shared clonotypes between healthy human individuals. Findings and limits, study-wide: Naive CD4 clonotypes overlapped across a handful of donors at around 5%. Naive subsets generally exceeded memory subsets in estimated richness.

The CDR3 is made up of 15 amino acids. The germline V gene encodes CDR1 MNHEY and CDR2 SMNVEV (reference sequence). J gave up 2 bases and V 2 bases, and 3 bases lay outside the gene matches. Only in-frame clones appear in the TCRdb table, and some are missing; sequencing was by immunoSEQ multiplex PCR. The sample yields under 350,000 clones, over 75% seen once. The sequence derives from a man aged 18-30 years in good health. Sequencing input: memory CD8+ T cells sorted from blood. Subset defined: CD45RO+ cells pooled with CCR7-negative TemRA cells. The chain is built from TRBV27 and TRBJ2-7, with 10 bases matching TRBD1. The CDR3 here is CASSLMGTGAYEQYF. Here the CDR3 DNA reads TGTGCCAGCAGTTTAATGGGGACAGGGGCCTACGAGCAGTACTTC.